The 30 T cell receptor beta chains given below trace back to one sample, sequenced in a study of read filtering for tumor transcriptome and immune sequencing. The library was built from about 400 ng RNA with molecular barcoded adaptors for alpha/delta and beta/gamma chains. One entry per CDR3 protein results from TCRdb running MiXCR on the reads. This table has roughly 90,000 distinct CDR3 sequences, about 12% appearing once. Sequenced input: a population of CD138-negative cells sorted from bone marrow. Receptor source: a donor at least 40 years old with multiple myeloma.

About this clonotype itself: A read error may be the cause here, since a much bigger clone is one base away. V gene TRBV10-3 combines with J gene TRBJ1-5, with TRBD1 identical over 7 bases. CDR1 ENHRY and CDR2 SYGVKD come from the germline V gene. This CDR3 spans 14 amino acids. Trimming took 8 bases from V and 4 from J; bases not matched to a gene: 8. This CDR3 is CAISRTGGNQPQHF. CDR3 bases: TGTGCCATCTCCAGGACAGGCGGGAATCAGCCCCAGCATTTT.

There are many counts of this clonotype. The chain recombines TRBV5-1 with TRBJ2-1; D not certain. Germline V gives CDR1 SGHRS, CDR2 YFSETQ. This CDR3 contains 12 residues. Trimming removed 0 bases at V and 6 bases at J, with 4 bases between. CDR3 sequence reads: CASSLGLNEQFF. In nucleotides, the CDR3 is TGCGCCAGCAGCTTGGGACTCAATGAGCAGTTCTTC.

This clonotype was counted ten times or more. The chain combines TRBV7-3 with TRBJ1-1, with TRBD1 as a possible D gene (5 bases). The germline V gene encodes CDR1 SGHTA and CDR2 FQGTGA. With 5 bases removed from V and 8 bases from J, the gap between germline ends came to 12 bases. CDR3 length: 12 residues. Here the CDR3 reads CASSPDGGEAFF. CDR3 DNA: TGTGCCAGCAGCCCTGACGGGGGGGAAGCTTTCTTT.

This clonotype was detected ten times or more. The genes are TRBV6-5 and TRBJ1-6, with D possibly matching TRBD1 (6 bases). Germline V gene data show CDR1 as MNHEY and CDR2 as SVGAGI. The CDR3 sequence is 15 residues long. V dropped 6 bases and J dropped 5 bases, with 14 bases sitting between them. For the CDR3, the DNA is TGTGCCAGCAGGAGACAGGCCCTCGATAATTCACCCCTCCACTTT. This translates into CASRRQALDNSPLHF.

The rearrangement uses TRBV9 and TRBJ2-1; maybe TRBD1 (5 bases). Trimming pared 3 bases from V and 0 bases from J, leaving 10 bases between. Germline V gives CDR1 SGDLS, CDR2 YYNGEE. The CDR3 contains 15 residues. The CDR3: CASSADRASYNEQFF. As DNA, the CDR3 is TGTGCCAGCAGCGCCGACAGAGCCTCCTACAATGAGCAGTTCTTC.

On this clonotype: It may be a read error: a sequence one base away is much more abundant. This chain links TRBV5-1 with TRBJ2-5, with D perhaps matching TRBD1 (6 bases). CDR1 and CDR2 from the germline V gene are SGHRS and YFSETQ. The CDR3 runs 15 residues. The DNA of the CDR3 is TGCGCCAGCAACTTGGACCCAGGGGCCCAAGAGACCCAGTACTTC. Translation gives CASNLDPGAQETQYF.

This clonotype was seen only a few times. The rearrangement links TRBV15 to TRBJ1-6; D uncertain. V was cut by 5 bases and J by 10 bases, with 15 bases left in between. Per germline, CDR1 LNHNV and CDR2 YYDKDF (reference sequence). The CDR3 loop spans 14 amino acids. In DNA form, the CDR3 reads TGTGCCACCAGCGGGGTTACTGTGGGATCACCCCTCCACTTT. Translation gives CATSGVTVGSPLHF.

This chain uses TRBV6-2 or TRBV6-3 with TRBJ1-2; D is ambiguous. The CDR3 has 16 residues. The V end lost 4 bases, the J end lost 2 bases, and 17 bases lay between the germline ends. CDR1 is MNHEY and CDR2 is SVGEGT in the germline V gene. CDR3 in amino acids: CASSSPKFQANYGYTF. The CDR3 DNA is TGTGCCAGCAGTTCTCCCAAATTTCAGGCAAACTATGGCTACACCTTC.

The sample holds many counts of this clonotype. The rearrangement links TRBV20-1 to TRBJ2-1; 8 positions agree with TRBD2. The CDR3 sequence is 14 residues long. Germline assignment: CDR1 DFQATT and CDR2 SNEGSKA (reference sequence). Trimming at V came to 6 bases and at J to 2 bases, leaving 6 bases not matched to a gene. CDR3 amino acids: CSAVQGLAYNEQFF. The CDR3 DNA follows: TGCAGTGCCGTCCAGGGACTAGCCTACAATGAGCAGTTCTTC.

This clonotype has ten or more counts. V usage is TRBV10-2 and J usage is TRBJ1-1; the D gene is possibly TRBD1 (6 bases). Looked up from germline, CDR1 is WSHSY and CDR2 is SAAADI. This CDR3 region has 12 residues. Trimming took off 6 bases at V and 5 bases at J, with 10 bases between the two ends. The CDR3 sequence: CASRDSSTEAFF. CDR3 nucleotide sequence: TGCGCCAGCAGGGACAGTTCTACTGAAGCTTTCTTT.

This clonotype was observed many times. This rearrangement joins TRBV12-5 to TRBJ2-1; D call uncertain. This CDR3 is built from 10 residues. Deletions cut 7 bases from V and 6 bases from J, with 4 bases between. In germline, CDR1 is LGHNT, CDR2 FRNRAP. The DNA for the CDR3 is TGTGCTAGTGCCGGCAATGAGCAGTTCTTC. Translating gives CASAGNEQFF. Full variable domain (outside the CDR3, taken from reference TRBV12-5 and TRBJ2-1): DARVTQTPRHKVTEMGQEVTMRCQPILGHNTVFWYRQTMMQGLELLAYFRNRAPLDDSGMPKDRFSAEMPDATLATLKIQPSEPRDSAVYFCASAGNEQFFGPGTRLTVL.

This clonotype has at least ten counts. The V gene is TRBV12-3 or TRBV12-4, the J gene TRBJ2-1, with TRBD1 identical over 8 bases. The CDR3 extends over 15 amino acids. Trimming removed 4 bases from V and 5 bases from J; junction bases left unmatched: 7. The CDR3 region is CASSYGQGTNNEQFF. The CDR3 DNA reads TGTGCCAGCAGTTACGGACAGGGAACTAACAATGAGCAGTTCTTC.

In its sample, this clonotype was seen many times. The rearrangement joins TRBV28 to TRBJ2-2; D might be TRBD1 (8 bases). The V end lost 8 bases, the J end lost 5 bases, and 27 bases lay between the germline ends. CDR1 is MDHEN, CDR2 SYDVKM, per germline. The CDR3 has 18 amino acids. The CDR3 loop reads CASGLITGGGTRTGELFF. The CDR3 DNA is TGTGCCAGCGGACTAATTACAGGGGGAGGGACGAGGACCGGGGAGCTGTTTTTT.

This clonotype came up many times. The gene calls are TRBV9 and TRBJ2-6; 9 bases match TRBD1. V dropped 1 base and J dropped 0; count of bases not matched to a gene: 5. CDR1 is SGDLS, CDR2 YYNGEE, per germline. The CDR3 length is 18 residues. The CDR3 loop reads CASSVTPGQGSGANVLTF. CDR3 DNA: TGTGCCAGCAGCGTAACCCCGGGACAGGGCTCTGGGGCCAACGTCCTGACTTTC. Combining the CDR3 with reference TRBV9 and TRBJ2-6 gives the whole variable domain DSGVTQTPKHLITATGQRVTLRCSPRSGDLSVYWYQQSLDQGLQFLIQYYNGEERAKGNILERFSAQQFPDLHSELNLSSLELGDSALYFCASSVTPGQGSGANVLTFGAGSRLTVL.

To note about this clonotype: A much more abundant neighbour one base away suggests this may be a read error. J is TRBJ2-7 and V is TRBV4-2; TRBD2 agrees at 8 bases. Germline V gene lookup returns CDR1 LGHNA and CDR2 YNFKEQ. The CDR3 spans 16 residues. The CDR3 DNA sequence: TGTGCCAACAGCCAAGATCTGGCGGGAGGAATGGGAGAGCAGTACTTC. Protein: CANSQDLAGGMGEQYF.

This clonotype was detected many times. The chain uses TRBV18 and TRBJ1-1; no clear D gene. Trimming shortened V by 8 bases and J by 4 bases, and 14 bases separated the two germline ends. Germline loops: CDR1 KGHSH, CDR2 LQKENI. The CDR3 covers 13 residues. The CDR3 sequence is CASSQGRGTEAFF. The CDR3 bases are TGTGCCAGCAGCCAAGGCCGGGGCACTGAAGCTTTCTTT. Using reference TRBV18 and TRBJ1-1 for the parts outside the CDR3, the full variable domain is NAGVMQNPRHLVRRRGQEARLRCSPMKGHSHVYWYRQLPEEGLKFMVYLQKENIIDESGMPKERFSAEFPKEGPSILRIQQVVRGDSAAYFCASSQGRGTEAFFGQGTRLTVV.

The V gene is TRBV5-1, the J gene TRBJ2-7; possible D gene TRBD1, 6 bases. V was pared by 4 bases and J by 3 bases, with 17 bases between. The CDR3 has 15 amino acids. The germline V gene encodes CDR1 SGHRS and CDR2 YFSETQ. CDR3 nucleotide sequence: TGCGCCAGCAGCGCGGAGGCAGGGGTAGTCTACGAGCAGTACTTC. Protein: CASSAEAGVVYEQYF.

CDR3 region: CSVGASEETQYF. The DNA for the CDR3 is TGCAGCGTTGGGGCTAGCGAAGAGACCCAGTACTTC. J is TRBJ2-5 and V is TRBV29-1, with a weak D call TRBD2 (6 bases). Germline CDR1 reads SQVTM; CDR2 reads ANQGSEA. V was trimmed by 4 bases and J by 3 bases, leaving 9 bases between them. CDR3 length: 12 amino acids.

This clonotype was found many times. Sequence at one end of the junction differs from germline and may be a read error. The chain recombines TRBV5-4 with TRBJ2-1, with D unclear. Germline lookup yields CDR1 SGHNT and CDR2 YYREEE (reference sequence). The CDR3 totals 14 residues. CDR3 region: CASSSDGPNNGQFF. The CDR3 DNA is TGTGCCAGCAGCAGCGACGGGCCCAACAATGGGCAGTTCTTC.

In its sample, this clonotype was seen a few times. With a much larger clone just one base away, this may be a read error. V gene TRBV4-1 combines with J gene TRBJ1-5; tentative D call: TRBD1 (5 bases). CDR1 and CDR2 (germline): MGHRA, YSYEKL. V was shortened by 5 bases and J by 7 bases, with 12 bases between the two germline ends. This CDR3 has 13 residues. The CDR3 protein is CASSGRDEQPQHF. The CDR3 nucleotides read TGCGCCAGCAGCGGCAGGGACGAACAGCCCCAGCATTTT.

Ten or more counts support this clonotype. J is TRBJ2-1 and V is TRBV2; D is perhaps TRBD2 (5 bases). V was clipped by 7 bases and J by 14 bases, with 21 bases between them. The CDR3 is made up of 13 amino acids. Germline-derived CDR1 and CDR2 are SNHLY and FYNNEI. Here the CDR3 reads CASTLEAAALEFF. DNA of the CDR3: TGTGCCAGCACCCTAGAAGCAGCGGCCTTGGAGTTCTTC.

This clonotype has a count of ten or more. V gene TRBV19 combines with J gene TRBJ1-1; D is undetermined. This CDR3 is 15 amino acids long. Germline values: CDR1 LNHDA, CDR2 SQIVND (reference sequence). Between the trimmed V and J ends, which lost 2 bases and 1 base, there was a span of 11 bases. The CDR3 bases are TGTGCCAGTAGTATATCCAAGCTAGCGAACACTGAAGCTTTCTTT. It encodes CASSISKLANTEAFF.

Many counts were recorded for this clonotype. V usage is TRBV5-1 and J usage is TRBJ1-2, with 10 bases lining up with TRBD1. J lost 7 bases, V lost 2 bases, and 11 bases had no gene match. The germline V gene encodes CDR1 SGHRS and CDR2 YFSETQ. The CDR3 totals 16 residues. CDR3 nucleotide sequence: TGCGCCAGCAGCTTACAACCCGGGACAGGGGCTGGTGGCTACACCTTC. Residues: CASSLQPGTGAGGYTF.

This clonotype has ten or more counts. V gene TRBV29-1 combines with J gene TRBJ2-7; a possible D gene is TRBD1 (6 bases). The CDR3 contains 13 residues. V lost 1 base and J lost 1, with 8 bases in between. The germline gives CDR1 SQVTM, CDR2 ANQGSEA. The CDR3 DNA follows: TGCAGCGTTGAAGGGGGGACATCCTACGAGCAGTACTTC. Translating it yields CSVEGGTSYEQYF.

This clonotype has at least ten counts. V gene TRBV13 combines with J gene TRBJ2-1, with 10 bases aligning to TRBD2. Per germline, CDR1 PRHDT and CDR2 FYEKMQ (reference sequence). This CDR3 has 16 amino acids. J was trimmed by 9 bases and V by 0 bases; bases with no gene match: 8. The CDR3 nucleotides are TGTGCCAGCAGCTTAGGCGGGAGCGGGAGGGCGCGTGAGCAGTTCTTC. Its protein product is CASSLGGSGRAREQFF.

The chain is built from TRBV2 and TRBJ1-5, with 7 bases matching TRBD1. V gave up 7 bases and J gave up 0 bases; unmatched junction bases: 6. CDR3 length: 15 amino acids. From germline, CDR1 is SNHLY and CDR2 FYNNEI. The CDR3 loop reads CASTEGTVSNQPQHF. CDR3 coding DNA: TGTGCCAGCACTGAGGGGACAGTTAGCAATCAGCCCCAGCATTTT.

This clonotype showed up just a few times. This sequence joins TRBV7-9 and TRBJ2-5; perhaps D is TRBD1 or TRBD2 (5 bases each). CDR3 length: 15 residues. Germline V gene data show CDR1 as SEHNR and CDR2 as FQNEAQ (reference sequence). V lost 5 bases and J lost 5, with 18 bases in between. The CDR3 sequence is CASSPGLSSGETQYF. The CDR3 region has the DNA TGTGCCAGCAGCCCTGGACTTAGCTCAGGGGAGACCCAGTACTTC.

This clonotype was detected many times. The rearrangement links TRBV7-3 to TRBJ2-2; D may be TRBD2 (5 bases). Trimming cost V 8 bases and J 5 bases, with 9 bases left between them. The length of the CDR3 is 12 residues. Germline CDR1 and CDR2: SGHTA and FQGTGA. CDR3 region: CASGSGTGELFF. The DNA of the CDR3 is TGTGCCAGCGGGAGTGGGACCGGGGAGCTGTTTTTT.

This clonotype occurred a few times. This chain connects TRBV12-3 or TRBV12-4 to TRBJ1-3; D is undetermined. Trimming left V 8 bases short and J 0 bases short, with 8 bases between. The CDR3 loop spans 13 amino acids. CDR3 amino acids: CASSDLSGNTIYF. The CDR3 nucleotides read TGTGCCAGCTCGGACCTCTCTGGAAACACCATATATTTT.

Regarding this clonotype: A much larger clone is a single base away; this may be a read error. This chain connects TRBV12-3 or TRBV12-4 to TRBJ2-5, with D possibly being TRBD1 (6 bases). This CDR3 spans 15 amino acids. CDR3 protein: CASSISGTRGETRYF. The CDR3 nucleotides read TGTGCCAGCAGTATCTCCGGGACCAGGGGAGAGACCCGGTACTTC.